The T cell receptor beta chain described here comes from a study of T cells in tuberculosis. Study at large: CD1B tetramers identified T cells specific for mycobacterial lipid GMM. Study observations and caveats: T cells binding CD1B-GMM tetramer weakly possibly escaped the sort.

Cells were sorted from thawed PBMC rested overnight and stained with GMM-loaded CD1B tetramer, viability dye and anti-CD3. C32 glucose monomycolate from Rhodococcus equi was loaded onto the CD1B tetramers. Profiling relied on immunoSEQ multiplex PCR, and the TCRdb table lists in-frame clones only, not all of them. This table has approximately 57,000 clones, 88% appearing once. Per the germline V gene, CDR1 is MDHEN and CDR2 is SYDVKM. V shed 5 bases and J shed 3 bases, with 19 bases lying between them. The CDR3 is 17 amino acids. Sequencing was performed on CD1b-GMM tetramer-negative cells sorted from PBMCs. The chain links TRBV28 to TRBJ1-4; TRBD1 might be the D (6 bases). The source of this sequence is an adult woman with latent tuberculosis. The CDR3 sequence is CASSTGMGSRANEKLFF. Here the CDR3 DNA reads TGTGCCAGCAGTACAGGGATGGGGAGCAGGGCTAATGAAAAACTGTTTTTT.